The next 22 T cell receptor beta chains were all read from a single sample in a study of T-cell memory formation after mild COVID-19. TCRdb redid the calling of the 5' RACE reads with MiXCR, one entry per CDR3 protein. The sample lists tens of thousands of distinct CDR3 sequences; about 13% were seen once. Sequencing was performed on PBMCs or a T cell subset sorted from them (not recorded which). Receptor source: an adult woman who had mild COVID-19 (a few samples of this study predate the infection). Cell type and time point are not known.

The chain couples TRBV6-2 or TRBV6-3 to TRBJ2-1; D possibly corresponds to TRBD1 (5 bases). This CDR3 has 16 residues. With 1 base removed from V and 4 bases from J, the gap between germline ends came to 14 bases. The germline V gene has CDR1 MNHEY and CDR2 SVGEGT. The CDR3 loop reads CASSYFLSTAYNEQFF. In nucleotides, the CDR3 is TGTGCCAGCAGTTACTTCCTATCGACAGCTTACAATGAGCAGTTCTTC.

This clonotype came up a few times. The V call is TRBV20-1, the J call TRBJ2-1; no definite D call. Between the trimmed V and J ends, which lost 5 bases and 5 bases, there was a span of 4 bases. In germline, CDR1 is DFQATT, CDR2 SNEGSKA (reference sequence). The CDR3 is 10 amino acids. As DNA, the CDR3 is TGCAGTGCTTCTGACAATGAGCAGTTCTTC. Translating it yields CSASDNEQFF.

This clonotype came up a few times. The chain uses TRBV29-1 and TRBJ2-7; TRBD1 matches 9 bases. With 0 bases clipped from V and 1 base from J, the junction kept 7 bases outside the gene matches. The CDR3 length is 16 residues. Germline V gene lookup returns CDR1 SQVTM and CDR2 ANQGSEA. The CDR3: CSVEEAGTGYSYEQYF. As DNA, the CDR3 is TGCAGCGTTGAAGAAGCCGGGACAGGGTATTCCTACGAGCAGTACTTC.

The rearrangement joins TRBV30 to TRBJ2-2, with D hard to call. CDR3 size: 15 residues. Germline V gene lookup returns CDR1 GTSNPN and CDR2 SVGIG (reference sequence). The V and J ends lost 8 bases and 5 bases respectively, with 21 bases between them. The CDR3 sequence is CAVDSKDVRTGELFF. Written as DNA, the CDR3 is TGTGCCGTAGACTCAAAGGACGTTAGGACCGGGGAGCTGTTTTTT.

This clonotype was seen many times. V and J are TRBV4-3 and TRBJ2-3, with TRBD2 as a possible D gene (6 bases). The germline V gene has CDR1 LGHNA and CDR2 YSLEER. V gave up 3 bases and J gave up 1 base, with 14 bases separating them. The CDR3 consists of 16 residues. The CDR3 sequence: CASSHATGDGTDTQYF. DNA of the CDR3: TGCGCCAGCAGCCACGCGACGGGGGACGGCACAGATACGCAGTATTTT.

This clonotype was detected only a few times. The V and J genes are TRBV4-3 and TRBJ2-7; 9 bases align to TRBD2. This CDR3 is built from 17 residues. Looked up from germline, CDR1 is LGHNA and CDR2 is YSLEER. Unmatched junction bases numbered 12, after V lost 3 bases and J lost 3 bases. In DNA form, the CDR3 reads TGCGCCAGCAGCCATGAAAGTTCTAGCGGGACGGTCTACGAGCAGTACTTC. It specifies CASSHESSSGTVYEQYF.

V and J are TRBV28 and TRBJ1-4, with 7 bases that match TRBD1. Germline V lookup: CDR1 MDHEN, CDR2 SYDVKM. V lost 4 bases and J lost 16; bases outside the gene matches: 12. The CDR3 extends over 13 amino acids. CDR3 sequence: CASSWTGSRGSFF. CDR3 bases: TGTGCCAGCAGTTGGACAGGTTCCAGAGGGTCGTTTTTT. The whole variable domain, remainder taken from reference TRBV28 and TRBJ1-4, is DVKVTQSSRYLVKRTGEKVFLECVQDMDHENMFWYRQDPGLGLRLIYFSYDVKMKEKGDIPEGYSVSREKKERFSLILESASTNQTSMYLCASSWTGSRGSFFGSGTQLSVL.

This clonotype was seen a handful of times. The chain recombines TRBV7-9 with TRBJ1-2; D is possibly TRBD1 (5 bases). V lost 3 bases, J lost 4 bases, and 15 bases lay in between. The V gene's germline CDR1 is SEHNR and CDR2 FQNEAQ (reference sequence). The CDR3 spans 15 residues. CDR3 sequence reads: CASSFSTGTPYGYTF. DNA for the CDR3: TGTGCCAGCAGCTTTTCCACCGGGACCCCCTATGGCTACACCTTC.

This clonotype was seen a handful of times. This chain joins TRBV5-5 and TRBJ2-1; D gene unclear. Germline V gene lookup returns CDR1 SGHKS and CDR2 YYEKEE (reference sequence). V lost 0 bases and J 7 bases, leaving 8 bases between the germline ends. The CDR3 runs to 13 residues. As DNA, the CDR3 is TGTGCCAGCAGCTTGGGGAATTGGAATGAGCAGTTCTTC. Translating gives CASSLGNWNEQFF.

The V call is TRBV6-5, the J call TRBJ1-1; D not certain. Germline-derived CDR1 and CDR2 are MNHEY and SVGAGI. V shed 0 bases and J shed 1 base, with 15 bases lying between them. The length of the CDR3 is 17 residues. The CDR3 DNA reads TGTGCCAGCAGTTACTCGTACCCGGTCGAACAGAACACTGAAGCTTTCTTT. It codes for CASSYSYPVEQNTEAFF.

The rearrangement links TRBV4-1 to TRBJ2-2, with no clear D. Between the trimmed V and J ends, which lost 3 bases and 2 bases, there was a span of 7 bases. This CDR3 has 14 residues. CDR1 and CDR2 (germline): MGHRA, YSYEKL. CDR3 DNA: TGCGCCAGCAGCCACGCGCCTAACACCGGGGAGCTGTTTTTT. This sequence encodes CASSHAPNTGELFF.

This clonotype was observed many times. V usage is TRBV12-3 or TRBV12-4 and J usage is TRBJ2-6; no clear D gene. The ends were cut back, 4 bases at V and 0 bases at J, with 1 base in the middle. The CDR3 loop spans 13 amino acids. The CDR3, as DNA: TGTGCCAGCAGTTCCTCTGGGGCCAACGTCCTGACTTTC. This encodes CASSSSGANVLTF.

The sample holds many counts of this clonotype. J is TRBJ2-7 and V is TRBV7-9; D ambiguous. Germline-derived CDR1 and CDR2 are SEHNR and FQNEAQ (reference sequence). Deletions cut 1 base from V and 4 bases from J, with 5 bases between. The length of the CDR3 is 12 residues. Written as DNA, the CDR3 is TGTGCCAGCAGCTTAGAGGTGTACGAGCAGTACTTC. This codes for CASSLEVYEQYF. Complete variable domain (other parts from reference TRBV7-9 and TRBJ2-7): DTGVSQNPRHKITKRGQNVTFRCDPISEHNRLYWYRQTLGQGPEFLTYFQNEAQLEKSRLLSDRFSAERPKGSFSTLEIQRTEQGDSAMYLCASSLEVYEQYFGPGTRLTVT.

This chain uses TRBV4-1 with TRBJ1-6; tentative D call: TRBD1 (6 bases). V dropped 4 bases and J dropped 9 bases, with 16 bases sitting between them. The CDR3 is 15 amino acids. From germline, CDR1 is MGHRA and CDR2 YSYEKL. The CDR3 reads CASSLLQGDISPLHF. The CDR3, as DNA: TGCGCCAGCAGCCTCCTACAGGGAGATATTTCACCCCTCCACTTT.

The V call is TRBV12-3 or TRBV12-4, the J call TRBJ2-7; 7 bases align to TRBD1. The CDR3 runs 12 residues. J was trimmed by 3 bases and V by 5 bases; bases with no gene match: 1. This chain's CDR3 is CASSRTGYEQYF. CDR3 in DNA: TGTGCCAGCAGTCGGACAGGCTACGAGCAGTACTTC.

This chain links TRBV11-3 with TRBJ2-5; possibly TRBD2 for D (5 bases). Germline V gives CDR1 SGHNT, CDR2 YENEEA. CDR3 size: 14 residues. V gave up 5 bases and J gave up 3 bases, with 13 bases separating them. CDR3 loop: CASSAGLKKETQYF. As DNA, the CDR3 is TGTGCCAGCAGCGCAGGACTGAAAAAAGAGACCCAGTACTTC.

This clonotype was recorded a few times. The chain links TRBV6-6 to TRBJ1-2; 7 bases map to TRBD1. The length of the CDR3 is 16 residues. The germline gives CDR1 MNHNY, CDR2 SVGAGI (reference sequence). V was pared by 2 bases and J by 3 bases, with 9 bases of the junction left unmatched. DNA for the CDR3: TGTGCCAGCAGTTACACTCAGGACAGGATCTACTATGGCTACACCTTC. Residues: CASSYTQDRIYYGYTF.

The CDR3 spells CASERPDTSYEQYF. CDR3 nucleotides: TGTGCCAGTGAGAGACCGGACACCTCCTACGAGCAGTACTTC. This chain links TRBV7-9 with TRBJ2-7; tentatively, D is TRBD1 (5 bases). CDR3 length: 14 amino acids. The V and J ends lost 9 bases and 0 bases respectively, with 15 bases between them. The germline CDR1 and CDR2 sequences are SEHNR and FQNEAQ (reference sequence).

This clonotype was observed a few times. The chain combines TRBV12-3 or TRBV12-4 with TRBJ2-7; D perhaps matches TRBD2 (6 bases). This CDR3 region has 16 residues. V was cut by 6 bases and J by 3 bases, with 21 bases left in between. CDR3: CASSSANLGLLYEQYF. The CDR3 nucleotides read TGTGCCAGCAGCTCCGCAAACCTGGGACTTCTCTACGAGCAGTACTTC.

This clonotype was detected many times. The gene calls are TRBV11-2 and TRBJ2-5; TRBD1 aligns across 9 bases. J was trimmed by 5 bases and V by 0 bases; bases with no gene match: 4. The CDR3 runs 15 residues. Germline assignment: CDR1 SGHAT and CDR2 FQNNGV. The chain's CDR3 is CASSLDGTGWETQYF. The DNA of the CDR3 is TGTGCCAGCAGCTTAGATGGGACAGGGTGGGAGACCCAGTACTTC.

This chain uses TRBV20-1 with TRBJ2-1, with D tentatively TRBD1 (5 bases). The CDR3 loop spans 15 amino acids. V was trimmed by 5 bases and J by 2 bases, leaving 16 bases between them. Germline assignment: CDR1 DFQATT and CDR2 SNEGSKA (reference sequence). DNA for the CDR3: TGCAGTGCTCCTCTGGGGCTGGGAACCTACAATGAGCAGTTCTTC. This codes for CSAPLGLGTYNEQFF.

This clonotype was observed a handful of times. This chain connects TRBV9 to TRBJ2-5; tentatively, D is TRBD2 (7 bases). V was trimmed by 0 bases and J by 4 bases, leaving 10 bases between them. Germline assignment: CDR1 SGDLS and CDR2 YYNGEE. The CDR3 is 14 residues long. The CDR3, as DNA: TGTGCCAGCAGCGTAGGGGGGGGCCGAGAGACCCAGTACTTC. Translating it yields CASSVGGGRETQYF.